The 27 T cell receptor beta chains below all came from one sample that was sequenced in a study of blood T cells in healthy people across ages (dated by TCRdb to between 2015 and 2017). Libraries were constructed by 5' RACE. The data were produced on an Illumina HiSeq 2500. A second PCR of roughly 7 to 11 cycles was performed with a sample-barcoded 5' primer and a J-beta primer mix. The public reads were reanalyzed by TCRdb: fastp trimming at Q25, MiXCR alignment, in-frame beta chains only. Each entry merges the rows of one CDR3 protein and shows their most common DNA and genes. The sample table shows about 800,000 distinct CDR3 sequences, and roughly 25% are seen once. Clones ranked in the top ten supply approximately 4% of the sample. These data were likewise used in another study, on T cells of mothers and their children.

The sequenced material came from blood. The receptors were sampled from a boy aged 5 to 17 in good health.

This clonotype was picked up a small number of times. The V and J genes are TRBV7-9 and TRBJ2-5; 12 bases fit TRBD2. TRBJ2-1 matches the DNA end more closely, so the J call is doubtful. The CDR3 extends over 18 amino acids. Germline CDR1 is SEHNR and CDR2 is FQNEAQ (reference sequence). DNA of the CDR3: TGTGCCAGCAGCTCCTTAAACCCCACTAGCGGGGGGTACAATGAGCAGTTCTTC. Its protein product is CASSSLNPTSGGYNEQFF.

In this sample, this clonotype turned up a few times. The chain employs TRBV4-3 and TRBJ2-7; TRBD2 agrees at 12 bases. CDR3 length equals 15 residues. V lost 1 base to trimming and J lost 3 bases; unmatched junction nucleotides: 1. Germline CDR1 LGHNA, CDR2 YSLEER. CDR3 protein: CASSQGTSGVYEQYF. CDR3 bases: TGCGCCAGCAGCCAAGGGACTAGCGGGGTCTACGAGCAGTACTTC.

The V call is TRBV7-9, the J call TRBJ1-1; TRBD1 agrees at 7 bases. The J segment lost 2 bases and the V segment lost 5 bases, leaving 8 bases of the junction unmatched. This CDR3 has 15 residues. Looked up from germline, CDR1 is SEHNR and CDR2 is FQNEAQ (reference sequence). The CDR3 bases are TGTGCCAGCAGCACAACGGACAGGTACAACACTGAAGCTTTCTTT. It encodes CASSTTDRYNTEAFF.

This clonotype occurred a few times. The chain combines TRBV7-9 with TRBJ2-2, with D unclear. The V end lost 2 bases, the J end lost 7 bases, and 5 bases lay between the germline ends. Germline CDR1 reads SEHNR; CDR2 reads FQNEAQ (reference sequence). The CDR3 has 12 residues. The CDR3 bases are TGTGCCAGCAGCTTAAGTAGCGGGGAGCTGTTTTTT. As protein: CASSLSSGELFF. Combining the CDR3 with reference TRBV7-9 and TRBJ2-2 gives the whole variable domain DTGVSQNPRHKITKRGQNVTFRCDPISEHNRLYWYRQTLGQGPEFLTYFQNEAQLEKSRLLSDRFSAERPKGSFSTLEIQRTEQGDSAMYLCASSLSSGELFFGEGSRLTVL.

This clonotype was detected only a few times. J is TRBJ2-3 and V is TRBV20-1, with a tentative D call TRBD2 (6 bases). Germline-derived CDR1 and CDR2 are DFQATT and SNEGSKA (reference sequence). V was cut by 3 bases and J by 7 bases, with 26 bases left in between. The CDR3 length is 17 residues. The CDR3 nucleotides read TGCAGTGCTAGGGGAAGCGGGTGGGACCCCAGCTCGCATACGCAGTATTTT. This sequence encodes CSARGSGWDPSSHTQYF.

There are a few counts of this clonotype. This chain connects TRBV28 to TRBJ2-1; D gene uncertain. The CDR3 has 17 amino acids. Trimming cost V 2 bases and J 0 bases, with 14 bases left between them. CDR1 is MDHEN, CDR2 SYDVKM, per germline. CDR3 residues: CASSLKVGQSSYNEQFF. The CDR3 DNA reads as TGTGCCAGCAGTTTAAAGGTTGGGCAGAGCTCCTACAATGAGCAGTTCTTC.

The chain employs TRBV24-1 and TRBJ2-5, with D perhaps matching TRBD1 (6 bases). This CDR3 spans 13 amino acids. Trimming removed 10 bases at V and 9 bases at J, with 20 bases between. The germline CDR1 and CDR2 sequences are KGHDR and SFDVKD. CDR3 protein: CATGQPMEEAQYF. CDR3 in DNA: TGTGCCACGGGACAACCCATGGAGGAGGCCCAGTACTTC.

This clonotype was counted only a few times. The rearrangement links TRBV4-2 to TRBJ1-5; D may be TRBD1 (5 bases). In germline, CDR1 is LGHNA, CDR2 YNFKEQ. Trimming pared 4 bases from V and 5 bases from J, leaving 12 bases between. The CDR3 runs 14 residues. This CDR3 reads CASSLFQGDQPQHF. CDR3 bases: TGTGCCAGCAGCCTGTTCCAGGGAGATCAGCCCCAGCATTTT.

This clonotype appeared a few times. The chain uses TRBV9 and TRBJ1-5; D is unclear. V was clipped by 0 bases and J by 5 bases, with 6 bases between them. The CDR3 extends over 13 amino acids. The germline gives CDR1 SGDLS, CDR2 YYNGEE. In DNA form, the CDR3 reads TGTGCCAGCAGCGTAGATGGGGATCAGCCCCAGCATTTT. Translated: CASSVDGDQPQHF. The entire variable domain, with the rest obtained from reference TRBV9 and TRBJ1-5, is as follows: DSGVTQTPKHLITATGQRVTLRCSPRSGDLSVYWYQQSLDQGLQFLIQYYNGEERAKGNILERFSAQQFPDLHSELNLSSLELGDSALYFCASSVDGDQPQHFGDGTRLSIL.

The genes are TRBV20-1 and TRBJ1-2; 9 positions match TRBD1. The CDR3 sequence is 14 residues long. V shed 3 bases, J shed 8 bases, and the junction held 10 bases outside the gene matches. From germline, CDR1 is DFQATT and CDR2 SNEGSKA (reference sequence). The CDR3 DNA reads TGCAGTGCTAGCAAGACAGGGGGGCCTGTCGGCTACACCTTC. This encodes CSASKTGGPVGYTF.

The gene calls are TRBV9 and TRBJ2-1; weak D call: TRBD2 (5 bases). With the DNA end fitting TRBJ2-7 better, the J assignment may be wrong. The CDR3 is 14 residues long. The V gene's germline CDR1 is SGDLS and CDR2 YYNGEE. The CDR3 spells CASSPEGGFYEQYF. The CDR3 nucleotides read TGTGCCAGCAGCCCCGAAGGCGGGTTCTACGAGCAGTACTTC.

The chain employs TRBV20-1 and TRBJ2-3, with D possibly TRBD2 on 6 matching bases. The V end was cut by 2 bases, the J end by 3 bases, with 12 bases between. CDR3 length: 14 residues. The germline V gene has CDR1 DFQATT and CDR2 SNEGSKA (reference sequence). The CDR3 region is CSARLLAPTDTQYF. In DNA, the CDR3 is TGCAGTGCTAGATTGCTAGCGCCGACAGATACGCAGTATTTT.

This clonotype was seen a handful of times. V is TRBV29-1 and J is TRBJ1-1; D may be TRBD1 (6 bases). Germline CDR1 is SQVTM and CDR2 is ANQGSEA. The germline V and J ends were trimmed by 4 bases and 2 bases, with 11 bases remaining between them. This CDR3 contains 13 residues. The CDR3 reads CSVGQVINTEAFF. In DNA, the CDR3 is TGCAGCGTTGGACAGGTTATTAACACTGAAGCTTTCTTT. Supplemented by reference TRBV29-1 and TRBJ1-1, the full variable domain reads SAVISQKPSRDICQRGTSLTIQCQVDSQVTMMFWYRQQPGQSLTLIATANQGSEATYESGFVIDKFPISRPNLTFSTLTVSNMSPEDSSIYLCSVGQVINTEAFFGQGTRLTVV.

This rearrangement joins TRBV6-1 to TRBJ2-6; D call uncertain. The CDR3 runs to 18 residues. Germline loops: CDR1 MNHNS, CDR2 SASEGT. V dropped 5 bases and J dropped 0 bases, with 17 bases sitting between them. The CDR3 DNA sequence: TGTGCCAGCAGTAAAGTTACCCCGCACAGCTCTGGGGCCAACGTCCTGACTTTC. The encoded protein is CASSKVTPHSSGANVLTF.

V is TRBV28 and J is TRBJ2-5, with a weak D call TRBD1 (6 bases). V lost 2 bases to trimming and J lost 5 bases, with 15 bases between them. The germline gives CDR1 MDHEN, CDR2 SYDVKM. The CDR3 is made up of 15 amino acids. The CDR3 sequence is CASSLRDMVLETQYF. As DNA, the CDR3 is TGTGCCAGCAGTTTACGGGACATGGTCTTGGAGACCCAGTACTTC.

The sample holds a few counts of this clonotype. The chain links TRBV7-2 to TRBJ2-2, with D tentatively TRBD2 (6 bases). The germline CDR1 and CDR2 sequences are SGHTA and FQGNSA. The CDR3 contains 15 residues. V lost 2 bases, J lost 7 bases, and 14 bases lay in between. The DNA of the CDR3 is TGTGCCAGCAGCTTACTCATAGAGGGAGGCGGGGAGCTGTTTTTT. Protein product: CASSLLIEGGGELFF.

This clonotype was picked up a small number of times. The rearrangement links TRBV6-5 to TRBJ2-1, with 12 positions matching TRBD1. CDR3 length: 14 amino acids. V lost 6 bases to trimming and J lost 9 bases; unmatched junction nucleotides: 6. CDR1 is MNHEY and CDR2 is SVGAGI in the germline V gene. The CDR3 loop reads CASSRGTGGGEQFF. As DNA, the CDR3 is TGTGCCAGCAGCCGCGGGACAGGGGGCGGTGAGCAGTTCTTC.

The CDR3 reads CASSQARSGSGGEKLFF. DNA for the CDR3: TGCGCCAGCAGCCAAGCTCGATCCGGCTCAGGGGGGGAAAAACTGTTTTTT. V usage is TRBV4-3 and J usage is TRBJ1-4; the match to TRBD1 covers 7 bases. Germline assignment: CDR1 LGHNA and CDR2 YSLEER. V shed 1 base, J shed 8 bases, and the junction held 13 bases outside the gene matches. The CDR3 is made up of 17 amino acids.

This clonotype was observed a few times. This chain links TRBV10-3 with TRBJ2-3, with a tentative D call TRBD1 (6 bases). V lost 0 bases and J lost 4, with 17 bases in between. The CDR3 spans 17 residues. Germline CDR1 and CDR2: ENHRY and SYGVKD. The CDR3 region is CAISESSGTLVSDTQYF. For the CDR3, the DNA is TGTGCCATCAGTGAGTCATCGGGGACACTAGTGTCAGATACGCAGTATTTT.

This chain joins TRBV11-2 and TRBJ2-7; 9 bases are a match to TRBD2. V shed 6 bases, J shed 4 bases, and the junction held 10 bases outside the gene matches. Germline loops: CDR1 SGHAT, CDR2 FQNNGV. CDR3 size: 15 residues. In nucleotides, the CDR3 is TGTGCCAGCAGTTTTAACTTAGCGGGAGCTTACGAGCAGTACTTC. Its translation is CASSFNLAGAYEQYF.

This clonotype was counted a few times. The chain employs TRBV20-1 and TRBJ2-1; 10 bases are a match to TRBD2. This CDR3 has 16 amino acids. Germline V gives CDR1 DFQATT, CDR2 SNEGSKA (reference sequence). V shed 0 bases, J shed 7 bases, and the junction held 9 bases outside the gene matches. CDR3 loop: CSARDRAGGKRNEQFF. CDR3 DNA: TGCAGTGCTAGAGACCGAGCGGGAGGGAAACGAAATGAGCAGTTCTTC.

Concerning this clonotype: The junction and the germline gene differ at one end; a read error may be behind it. The chain uses TRBV6-1 and TRBJ1-1; weak D call: TRBD1 (5 bases). This CDR3 region has 16 residues. The germline V gene has CDR1 MNHNS and CDR2 SASEGT. The CDR3 bases are TGTGCCAGCAGTGAAGCGCCTCAGGGCGAGGGGACTGAAGCTTCCTTT. Protein product: CASSEAPQGEGTEASF.

There are a few counts of this clonotype. The V and J genes are TRBV15 and TRBJ2-7, with TRBD1 matching 12 bases. The germline CDR1 and CDR2 sequences are LNHNV and YYDKDF (reference sequence). J was trimmed by 0 bases and V by 1 base; bases with no gene match: 10. The length of the CDR3 is 19 residues. The CDR3 bases are TGTGCCACCAGCAGAGGTCCGGGACAGGGGGCCCTACGCTCCTACGAGCAGTACTTC. Residues: CATSRGPGQGALRSYEQYF.

J is TRBJ2-6 and V is TRBV5-4, with D possibly TRBD1 on 6 matching bases. The CDR3 extends over 17 amino acids. CDR1 is SGHNT and CDR2 is YYREEE in the germline V gene (reference sequence). Between the trimmed V and J ends, which lost 1 base and 1 base, there was a span of 12 bases. The CDR3 loop is CASSLTRGISGANVLTF. CDR3 sequence (DNA): TGTGCCAGCAGCTTGACCAGGGGAATTTCTGGGGCCAACGTCCTGACTTTC.

V usage is TRBV20-1 and J usage is TRBJ2-1; D may match TRBD1 or TRBD2 (5 bases each). This CDR3 region has 14 residues. The V end lost 6 bases, the J end lost 8 bases, and 20 bases lay between the germline ends. The germline CDR1 and CDR2 sequences are DFQATT and SNEGSKA (reference sequence). The CDR3 DNA reads TGCAGTGCCCCAGGGTCGACTAATCTGGATGAGCAGTTCTTC. It encodes CSAPGSTNLDEQFF.

This clonotype has more than one count but fewer than ten. One junction end disagrees with the germline gene, perhaps due to a read error. The gene calls are TRBV3-1 and TRBJ1-2; D not resolved. Germline-derived CDR1 and CDR2 are LGHDT and YNNKEL (reference sequence). The CDR3 loop spans 14 amino acids. CDR3 amino acids: CASSLLIFSDGCTF. Here the CDR3 DNA reads TGTGCCAGCAGTCTCCTGATCTTCTCGGACGGCTGCACCTTC.

J is TRBJ2-5 and V is TRBV5-8; D is perhaps TRBD2 (5 bases). From germline, CDR1 is SGHTS and CDR2 YDEGEE. The V gene lost 0 bases and the J gene lost 2 bases, with 20 bases spanning the gap. The CDR3 loop spans 18 amino acids. CDR3 bases: TGTGCCAGCAGCTTGGGAAGGTTATTCTTGGGGAGACAAGAGACCCAGTACTTC. Residues: CASSLGRLFLGRQETQYF. Together with reference TRBV5-8 and TRBJ2-5, the CDR3 gives the full variable domain: EAGVTQSPTHLIKTRGQQATLRCSPISGHTSVYWYQQALGLGLQFLLWYDEGEERNRGNFPPRFSGRQFPNYSSELNVNALELEDSALYLCASSLGRLFLGRQETQYFGPGTRLLVL.